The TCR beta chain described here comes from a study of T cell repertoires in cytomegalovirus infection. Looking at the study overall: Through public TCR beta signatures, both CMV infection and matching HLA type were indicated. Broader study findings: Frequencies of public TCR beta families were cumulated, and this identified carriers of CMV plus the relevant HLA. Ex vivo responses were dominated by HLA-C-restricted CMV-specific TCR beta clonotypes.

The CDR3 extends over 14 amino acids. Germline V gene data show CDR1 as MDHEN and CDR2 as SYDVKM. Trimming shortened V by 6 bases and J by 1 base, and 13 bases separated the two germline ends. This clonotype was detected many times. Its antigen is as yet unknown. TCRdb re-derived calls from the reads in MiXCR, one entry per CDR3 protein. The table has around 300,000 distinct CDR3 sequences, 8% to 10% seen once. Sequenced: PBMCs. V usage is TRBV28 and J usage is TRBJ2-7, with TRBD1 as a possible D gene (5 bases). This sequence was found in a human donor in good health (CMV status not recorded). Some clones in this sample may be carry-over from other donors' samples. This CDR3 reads CASSIRRTSYEQYF. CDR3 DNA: TGTGCCAGCAGCATCCGCCGGACATCCTACGAGCAGTACTTC.